These T cell receptor beta chains were read from a single sample in a study of cytomegalovirus exposure and HLA in healthy donors. Repertoires were generated with immunoSEQ multiplex PCR, while TCRdb's copy carries only in-frame clones and drops some. Seen here are about 130,000 clones, over 80% observed once, and the top ten hold approximately 1.1%. Sequenced sample: PBMCs. The receptor source for this set is a boy between 10 and 17 years old in good health and CMV-seronegative. Each CDR3 is given with its conserved first and last residue. A D gene is named only where the DNA matches it firmly. Rows may omit the clone size; those that give it use once, few, many or a size class.

j_call: TRBJ1-2; d_call: -; clone_size: -; v_call: TRBV27; cdr3_length: 14; cdr3_nt: TGTGCCAGCGGGAGGGCTGATTTCGGTATGAGCTACACCTTC; cdr3_aa: CASGRADFGMSYTF
j_call: TRBJ2-1; d_call: TRBD2; clone_size: once; v_call: TRBV19; cdr3_length: 15; cdr3_nt: TGTGCCAGTAGTAGGTGGGGCGGGAGGGGGAGTGAGCAGTTCTTC; cdr3_aa: CASSRWGGRGSEQFF
j_call: TRBJ2-4; d_call: -; clone_size: -; v_call: TRBV7-8; cdr3_length: 12; cdr3_nt: TGTGCCAGCAGCACAGGGTACAACATTCAGTACTTC; cdr3_aa: CASSTGYNIQYF
j_call: TRBJ1-1; d_call: -; clone_size: few; v_call: TRBV27; cdr3_length: 15; cdr3_nt: TGTGCCAGCAGTTTAGAGCCCACAGCAAGAACTGAAGCTTTCTTT; cdr3_aa: CASSLEPTARTEAFF
j_call: TRBJ2-2; d_call: TRBD2; clone_size: once; v_call: TRBV11-3; cdr3_length: 17; cdr3_nt: TGTGCCAGCAGCTCCGGGCTAGCGGGAGGGGGAGCCGGGGAGCTGTTTTTT; cdr3_aa: CASSSGLAGGGAGELFF
j_call: TRBJ2-3; d_call: -; clone_size: -; v_call: TRBV5-6; cdr3_length: 15; cdr3_nt: TGTGCCAGCAGCTTTACAGGGCGTGGCACAGATACGCAGTATTTT; cdr3_aa: CASSFTGRGTDTQYF
j_call: TRBJ2-2; d_call: TRBD2; clone_size: -; v_call: TRBV4-2; cdr3_length: 18; cdr3_nt: TGTGCCAGCAGCCAAACTGTTAGCGGGAGGGCGAACACCGGGGAGCTGTTTTTT; cdr3_aa: CASSQTVSGRANTGELFF
j_call: TRBJ2-5; d_call: TRBD2; clone_size: once; v_call: TRBV30; cdr3_length: 15; cdr3_nt: TGTGCCTGGACCCAACCGGGAGGGCTTCGAGAGACCCAGTACTTC; cdr3_aa: CAWTQPGGLRETQYF
j_call: TRBJ2-4; d_call: -; clone_size: -; v_call: TRBV27; cdr3_length: 16; cdr3_nt: TGTGCCAGCAGTTTATATGGGGGCACGGCCAAAAACATTCAGTACTTC; cdr3_aa: CASSLYGGTAKNIQYF
j_call: TRBJ2-7; d_call: -; clone_size: -; v_call: TRBV11-2; cdr3_length: 14; cdr3_nt: TGTGCCAGCAGCTTACAGGGGGGCTCCTACGAGCAGTACTTC; cdr3_aa: CASSLQGGSYEQYF
j_call: TRBJ2-7; d_call: -; clone_size: -; v_call: TRBV19; cdr3_length: 15; cdr3_nt: TGTGCCAGTAGTCCTACCCGGGACACCTCCTACGAGCAGTACTTC; cdr3_aa: CASSPTRDTSYEQYF
j_call: TRBJ1-1; d_call: -; clone_size: -; v_call: TRBV6-1; cdr3_length: 15; cdr3_nt: TGTGCCAGCACCGAGTCTCAGGGTTTGAACACTGAAGCTTTCTTT; cdr3_aa: CASTESQGLNTEAFF
j_call: TRBJ2-5; d_call: -; clone_size: -; v_call: TRBV20-1; cdr3_length: 10; cdr3_nt: TGCAGCGCGAGGGGGGAGACCCAGTACTTC; cdr3_aa: CSARGETQYF
j_call: TRBJ2-1; d_call: TRBD2; clone_size: -; v_call: TRBV19; cdr3_length: 15; cdr3_nt: TGTGCCAGTAGTATTTGGACTAGCGGGAGCAATGAGCAGTTCTTC; cdr3_aa: CASSIWTSGSNEQFF
j_call: TRBJ1-3; d_call: -; clone_size: -; v_call: TRBV6-4; cdr3_length: 18; cdr3_nt: TGTGCCAGCAGTGTGGTTACGAGGGTACTGGGGAGCGGAAACACCATATATTTT; cdr3_aa: CASSVVTRVLGSGNTIYF
j_call: TRBJ2-3; d_call: TRBD2; clone_size: -; v_call: TRBV7-2; cdr3_length: 16; cdr3_nt: TGTGCCAGCAGCTCCTCTACCGCGGGAGGTTTTGGGACGCAGTATTTT; cdr3_aa: CASSSSTAGGFGTQYF
j_call: TRBJ2-7; d_call: TRBD1; clone_size: -; v_call: TRBV6-5; cdr3_length: 15; cdr3_nt: TGTGCCAGCAGTACCCCCGACAGGGAAAGGTACGAGCAGTACTTC; cdr3_aa: CASSTPDRERYEQYF
j_call: TRBJ2-1; d_call: TRBD2; clone_size: once; v_call: TRBV4-2; cdr3_length: 14; cdr3_nt: TGTGCCAGCAGCCATGGCAGCGGGAGAGCTGAGCAGTTCTTC; cdr3_aa: CASSHGSGRAEQFF
j_call: TRBJ1-5; d_call: -; clone_size: -; v_call: TRBV5-6; cdr3_length: 14; cdr3_nt: TGTGCCAGCAGCTTGGGGCCCGGCAATCAGCCCCAGCATTTT; cdr3_aa: CASSLGPGNQPQHF
j_call: TRBJ2-5; d_call: TRBD1; clone_size: once; v_call: TRBV11-2; cdr3_length: 15; cdr3_nt: TGTGCCAGCAGCTCCGGGACAGGGGGTCAAGAGACCCAGTACTTC; cdr3_aa: CASSSGTGGQETQYF
j_call: TRBJ2-3; d_call: TRBD2; clone_size: -; v_call: TRBV30; cdr3_length: 15; cdr3_nt: TGTGCCTGGAGTGCTCTAGCGGGAACGGCAGATACGCAGTATTTT; cdr3_aa: CAWSALAGTADTQYF
j_call: TRBJ1-1; d_call: -; clone_size: -; v_call: TRBV6-1; cdr3_length: 14; cdr3_nt: TGTGCCAGCACCCAGTTAGGAGGGATCACTGAAGCTTTCTTT; cdr3_aa: CASTQLGGITEAFF
j_call: TRBJ2-2; d_call: -; clone_size: -; v_call: TRBV19; cdr3_length: 16; cdr3_nt: TGTGCCAGTAGTATAGCTCAGGGTGTGAACACCGGGGAGCTGTTTTTT; cdr3_aa: CASSIAQGVNTGELFF
j_call: TRBJ2-1; d_call: TRBD2; clone_size: -; v_call: TRBV6-5; cdr3_length: 14; cdr3_nt: TGTGCCAGCAGTCGTAGCGGGACGTCGCATGAGCAGTTCTTC; cdr3_aa: CASSRSGTSHEQFF
j_call: TRBJ2-2; d_call: TRBD1; clone_size: -; v_call: TRBV2; cdr3_length: 14; cdr3_nt: TGTGCCAGCAGTGGGACAGGGTACACCGGGGAGCTGTTTTTT; cdr3_aa: CASSGTGYTGELFF
j_call: TRBJ2-7; d_call: -; clone_size: -; v_call: TRBV2; cdr3_length: 15; cdr3_nt: TGTGCCAGCAGCCATCGGGAGAGCCTCGCGTACGAGCAGTACTTC; cdr3_aa: CASSHRESLAYEQYF
j_call: TRBJ2-7; d_call: TRBD2; clone_size: -; v_call: TRBV30; cdr3_length: 16; cdr3_nt: TGTGCCTGGAGTAATCTGGGACTAGCGGCCTCCTACGAGCAGTACTTC; cdr3_aa: CAWSNLGLAASYEQYF
j_call: TRBJ2-2; d_call: -; clone_size: -; v_call: TRBV13; cdr3_length: 14; cdr3_nt: TGTGCCAGCAGCTTAGTCTGGGCCACCGGGGAGCTGTTTTTT; cdr3_aa: CASSLVWATGELFF
j_call: TRBJ2-7; d_call: -; clone_size: -; v_call: TRBV11-2; cdr3_length: 13; cdr3_nt: TGTGCCAGCAGCTTAGATTCCCCTTACGAGCAGTACTTC; cdr3_aa: CASSLDSPYEQYF
j_call: TRBJ2-7; d_call: -; clone_size: -; v_call: TRBV5-1; cdr3_length: 13; cdr3_nt: TGCGCCAGCAGCTTGTCTCAGTACTACGAGCAGTACTTC; cdr3_aa: CASSLSQYYEQYF
j_call: TRBJ1-3; d_call: -; clone_size: -; v_call: TRBV5-4; cdr3_length: 16; cdr3_nt: TGTGCCAGCAGCTTGGGCCGCGGCCTACTGGGAAACACCATATATTTT; cdr3_aa: CASSLGRGLLGNTIYF
j_call: TRBJ1-6; d_call: -; clone_size: -; v_call: TRBV6-6; cdr3_length: 13; cdr3_nt: TGTGCCAGCAGTTACGGCAGTAATTCACCCCTCCACTTT; cdr3_aa: CASSYGSNSPLHF